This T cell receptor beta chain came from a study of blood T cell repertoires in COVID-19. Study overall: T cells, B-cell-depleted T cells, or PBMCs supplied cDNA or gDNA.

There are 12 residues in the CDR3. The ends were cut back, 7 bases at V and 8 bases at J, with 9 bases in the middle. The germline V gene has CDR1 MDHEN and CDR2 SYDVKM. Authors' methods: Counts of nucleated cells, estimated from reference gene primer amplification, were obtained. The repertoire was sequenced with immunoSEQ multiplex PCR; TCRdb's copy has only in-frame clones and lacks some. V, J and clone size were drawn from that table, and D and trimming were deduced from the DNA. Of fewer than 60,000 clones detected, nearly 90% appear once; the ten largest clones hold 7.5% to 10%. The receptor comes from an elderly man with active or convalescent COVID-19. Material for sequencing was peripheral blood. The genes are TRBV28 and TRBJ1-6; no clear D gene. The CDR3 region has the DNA TGTGCCAGCACTGTGAGGGATTCACCCCTCCACTTT. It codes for CASTVRDSPLHF.